This T cell receptor beta chain is drawn from a study of shared clonotypes between healthy human individuals. Assay used: immunoSEQ multiplex PCR; TCRdb lists only in-frame clones, some missing. The sample shows roughly 2.1 million clones, about 92% of them seen only once. CD45RO-negative, CCR7-selected cells formed the naive CD8 fraction, which excluded terminally differentiated effector memory CD45RA+ cells. Germline CDR1 is LNHDA and CDR2 is SQIVND (reference sequence). Trimming pared 5 bases from V and 2 bases from J, leaving 15 bases between. CDR3 size: 16 residues. The rearrangement links TRBV19 to TRBJ2-2; D ambiguous. Material for sequencing was naive CD8+ T cells from PBMCs. This TCR was sampled from a man aged 18-30 years in good health. Some clones in this sample may be carry-over from other donors' samples. The CDR3 nucleotides are TGTGCCAGTAGTCCTCGGGTCCCGGTAAACACCGGGGAGCTGTTTTTT. Translation: CASSPRVPVNTGELFF.